The T cell receptor (beta chain) described here comes from a study of naive and memory T cell subsets. This clonotype has only a few counts. Its antigen is unknown. The beta constant-region primer was an equimolar mix of two oligonucleotides covering TRBC1 and TRBC2. Four rounds of PCR amplified the ligated cDNA using nested alpha and beta constant-region primers plus SP2. TCRdb used MiXCR to reprocess the UMI-ligation and nested PCR reads, holding one entry per CDR3 protein. Among 120,000 to 150,000 distinct CDR3 sequences, about 20% were seen once, and the ten largest hold 0.6% to 0.8%. Germline loops: CDR1 MNHEY, CDR2 SMNVEV (reference sequence). This CDR3 is built from 14 residues. The ends were cut back, 8 bases at V and 4 bases at J, with 17 bases in the middle. Study-wide points: A few larger clonotypes appeared in naive repertoires, especially CD8, possibly memory cells re-expressing CD45RA.

This clonotype was sampled from a human donor in good health. The chain joins TRBV27 to TRBJ1-2; possibly TRBD1 for D (5 bases). Sequenced: naive CD8+ T cells from blood. The chain's CDR3 is CASSPGQNFYGYTF. CDR3 DNA sequence: TGTGCCAGCTCACCGGGGCAGAACTTCTATGGCTACACCTTC.